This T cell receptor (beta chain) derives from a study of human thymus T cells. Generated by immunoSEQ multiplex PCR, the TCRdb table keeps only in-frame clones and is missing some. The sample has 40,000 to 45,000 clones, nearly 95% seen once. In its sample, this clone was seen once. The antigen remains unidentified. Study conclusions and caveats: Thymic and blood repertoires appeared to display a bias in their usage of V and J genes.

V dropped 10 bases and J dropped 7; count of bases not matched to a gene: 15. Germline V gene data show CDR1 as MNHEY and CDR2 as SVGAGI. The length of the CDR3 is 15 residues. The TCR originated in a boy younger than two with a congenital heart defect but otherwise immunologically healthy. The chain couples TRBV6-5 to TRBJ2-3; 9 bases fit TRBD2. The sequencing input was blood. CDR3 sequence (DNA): TGTGCCACCGGGACCCTTAGTAGCGGGGGTTATACGCAGTATTTT. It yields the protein CATGTLSSGGYTQYF.